The entry below describes one TCR beta chain. The sample is drawn from a study of blood T cell repertoires in COVID-19. Looking at the study overall: COVID-19 samples collected from the United States, Italy and Spain covered acute and convalescent phases. The cDNA or gDNA used as material had been derived from T cells, B-cell-depleted T cells, or PBMCs.

Assay: immunoSEQ multiplex PCR; the TCRdb copy retains only in-frame clones and omits some. The repertoire holds 150,000 to 180,000 clones, with approximately 80% as singletons. What was sequenced was peripheral blood. The receptor comes from a woman aged 55-70 years with acute or convalescent COVID-19.

CDR3: CATLRTGGNTGELFF. The CDR3 DNA is TGTGCCACCCTCAGGACAGGGGGAAACACCGGGGAGCTGTTTTTT. The V gene is TRBV2, the J gene TRBJ2-2, with TRBD1 matching over 10 bases. The V segment lost 10 bases and the J segment 2 bases; nucleotides outside the gene matches: 7. The CDR3 covers 15 residues. Germline values: CDR1 SNHLY, CDR2 FYNNEI.